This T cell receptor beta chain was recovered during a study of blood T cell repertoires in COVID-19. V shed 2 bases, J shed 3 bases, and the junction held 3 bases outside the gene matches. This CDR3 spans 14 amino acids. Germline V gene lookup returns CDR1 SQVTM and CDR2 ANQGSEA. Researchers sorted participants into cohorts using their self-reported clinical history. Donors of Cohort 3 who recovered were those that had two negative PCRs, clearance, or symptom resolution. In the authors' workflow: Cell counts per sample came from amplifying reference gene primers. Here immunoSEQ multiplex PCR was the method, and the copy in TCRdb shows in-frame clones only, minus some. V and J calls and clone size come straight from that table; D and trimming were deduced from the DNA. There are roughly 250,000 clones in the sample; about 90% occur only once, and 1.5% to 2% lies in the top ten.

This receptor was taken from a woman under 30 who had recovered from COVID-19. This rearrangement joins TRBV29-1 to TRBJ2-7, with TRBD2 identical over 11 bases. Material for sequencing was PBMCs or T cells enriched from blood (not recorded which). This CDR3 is CSVELAGGGYEQYF. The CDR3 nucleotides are TGCAGCGTTGAACTAGCGGGGGGAGGCTACGAGCAGTACTTC.